One and the same sample provided the 32 T cell receptor beta chains below, sequenced in a study of T cells expressing NK-cell markers. TCRdb reprocessed the 5' RACE reads and stores each CDR3 protein as one record, lacking DNA. The sample data list some 460,000 distinct CDR3 sequences. The specimen was blood T cells: a sorted CD56 or NKG2C T cell subset, CD4+ or CD8+ T cells, or bulk PBMC T cells (not recorded which). The receptor set was obtained from a woman in her fifties or sixties in good health.

The chain carries TRBV3-1 and TRBJ2-1; TCRdb indicates TRBD2, and absent DNA this call remains unverified. The CDR3 runs 17 residues. The V gene's germline CDR1 is LGHDT and CDR2 YNNKEL (reference sequence). CDR3 loop: CASSQDPYSGRDNEQFF.

The chain joins TRBV10-3 to TRBJ2-1; TCRdb designates TRBD2, a call that cannot be tested without DNA. Germline-derived CDR1 and CDR2 are ENHRY and SYGVKD. The CDR3 consists of 16 residues. This chain's CDR3 is CAISGLAGLIYNEQFF.

The chain joins TRBV30 to TRBJ2-3; the TRBD1 assignment by TCRdb is unverifiable without DNA. Germline-derived CDR1 and CDR2 are GTSNPN and SVGIG (reference sequence). This CDR3 has 14 residues. The CDR3 spells CAWSRAVNTDTQYF.

This chain uses TRBV4-1 with TRBJ1-1. CDR3 length equals 15 residues. From germline, CDR1 is MGHRA and CDR2 YSYEKL. CDR3 in amino acids: CASSQDGLAKQEAFF.

The chain couples TRBV14 to TRBJ2-5; the D call from TCRdb, TRBD1, cannot be confirmed without DNA. Germline V lookup: CDR1 SGHDN, CDR2 FVKESK. The CDR3 extends over 13 amino acids. CDR3 region: CASSQDLRGTQYF. Together with reference TRBV14 and TRBJ2-5, the CDR3 gives the full variable domain: EAGVTQFPSHSVIEKGQTVTLRCDPISGHDNLYWYRRVMGKEIKFLLHFVKESKQDESGMPNNRFLAERTGGTYSTLKVQPAELEDSGVYFCASSQDLRGTQYFGPGTRLLVL.

This rearrangement joins TRBV28 to TRBJ1-4; TCRdb names TRBD1, which stays unverified in the absence of DNA. This CDR3 has 14 residues. The germline V gene encodes CDR1 MDHEN and CDR2 SYDVKM. Here the CDR3 reads CASSPRGDNEKLFF. The variable domain in full, with the rest retrieved from reference TRBV28 and TRBJ1-4, is DVKVTQSSRYLVKRTGEKVFLECVQDMDHENMFWYRQDPGLGLRLIYFSYDVKMKEKGDIPEGYSVSREKKERFSLILESASTNQTSMYLCASSPRGDNEKLFFGSGTQLSVL.

The chain is built from TRBV11-1 and TRBJ2-1; the TCRdb call, TRBD2, lacks DNA for checking. Looked up from germline, CDR1 is SGHAT and CDR2 is FQDESV (reference sequence). The length of the CDR3 is 17 residues. The CDR3 here is CASTKGRGASSYNEQFF.

CDR3 sequence reads: CASSPNSGFSTDTQYF. The chain links TRBV18 to TRBJ2-3; TCRdb outputs TRBD2, but without DNA this stays unchecked. Looked up from germline, CDR1 is KGHSH and CDR2 is LQKENI. This CDR3 is 16 amino acids long.

This chain joins TRBV3-1 and TRBJ2-1. Per the germline V gene, CDR1 is LGHDT and CDR2 is YNNKEL (reference sequence). This CDR3 is 15 amino acids long. The CDR3 sequence is CASSQERLSYNEQFF.

The gene calls are TRBV15 and TRBJ2-3; TCRdb names TRBD1, which stays unverified in the absence of DNA. Germline assignment: CDR1 LNHNV and CDR2 YYDKDF (reference sequence). The CDR3 is 13 residues long. The chain's CDR3 is CATSDRGTDTQYF.

The rearrangement joins TRBV29-1 to TRBJ2-5; TCRdb selects TRBD1, and the lack of DNA leaves this call unchecked. There are 13 residues in the CDR3. Germline V gene lookup returns CDR1 SQVTM and CDR2 ANQGSEA. The CDR3 sequence: CSVEETQVRSQYF.

V is TRBV6-1 and J is TRBJ2-3; TCRdb calls TRBD2, which cannot be checked without DNA. CDR3 length: 16 residues. The germline gives CDR1 MNHNS, CDR2 SASEGT. CDR3 in amino acids: CASRVASGLGTDTQYF.

V and J are TRBV3-1 and TRBJ1-5; the TRBD1 assignment by TCRdb is unverifiable without DNA. CDR1 and CDR2 (germline): LGHDT, YNNKEL (reference sequence). This CDR3 is 19 amino acids long. The chain's CDR3 is CASSQETGGGIYSNQPQHF.

V usage is TRBV25-1 and J usage is TRBJ1-2. The CDR3 is 15 residues long. The germline CDR1 and CDR2 sequences are MGHDK and SYGVNS. This CDR3 reads CASSESRIRLAGYTF.

This chain uses TRBV6-1 with TRBJ1-5; the D call from TCRdb, TRBD1, cannot be confirmed without DNA. In germline, CDR1 is MNHNS, CDR2 SASEGT. This CDR3 spans 13 amino acids. CDR3 amino acids: CASTSQGGQPQHF.

The chain combines TRBV12-3 or TRBV12-4 with TRBJ1-1; the TCRdb call, TRBD1, lacks DNA for checking. The CDR3 covers 13 residues. The CDR3 loop is CASRPPSGGEAFF.

The rearrangement joins TRBV9 to TRBJ2-1; without DNA, the TCRdb call of TRBD2 cannot be checked. Looked up from germline, CDR1 is SGDLS and CDR2 is YYNGEE. This CDR3 spans 16 amino acids. The CDR3 here is CASSLGVAGAGDEQFF. The variable domain in full, with the rest retrieved from reference TRBV9 and TRBJ2-1, is DSGVTQTPKHLITATGQRVTLRCSPRSGDLSVYWYQQSLDQGLQFLIQYYNGEERAKGNILERFSAQQFPDLHSELNLSSLELGDSALYFCASSLGVAGAGDEQFFGPGTRLTVL.

V is TRBV7-7 and J is TRBJ2-2; TCRdb selects TRBD2, and the lack of DNA leaves this call unchecked. Per the germline V gene, CDR1 is SSHAT and CDR2 is FNYEAQ (reference sequence). The CDR3 length is 14 residues. The CDR3 protein is CASSKGTNTGELFF.

The V gene is TRBV12-3 or TRBV12-4, the J gene TRBJ1-2; the D call from TCRdb, TRBD1, cannot be confirmed without DNA. There are 13 residues in the CDR3. The CDR3 sequence is CASSRDRLYGYTF.

This chain links TRBV24-1 with TRBJ2-1; TCRdb designates TRBD2, a call that cannot be tested without DNA. The CDR3 loop spans 18 amino acids. Germline V gene sequence: CDR1 KGHDR, CDR2 SFDVKD. The CDR3: CATSPGTSGRAYYNEQFF.

The chain links TRBV28 to TRBJ2-2; the D call of TRBD1 rests on TCRdb alone, since no DNA is present to check it. The CDR3 is 14 amino acids. Germline assignment: CDR1 MDHEN and CDR2 SYDVKM. CDR3 sequence: CASSVRVDTGELFF.

This chain connects TRBV7-9 to TRBJ2-3; the TRBD2 assignment by TCRdb is unverifiable without DNA. CDR1 and CDR2 from the germline V gene are SEHNR and FQNEAQ (reference sequence). The CDR3 runs 14 residues. The CDR3 loop is CASSEIQSGRDEYF.

The gene calls are TRBV18 and TRBJ1-5; with no DNA, the TCRdb D assignment of TRBD1 cannot be verified. The CDR3 has 16 residues. Germline V lookup: CDR1 KGHSH, CDR2 LQKENI. The CDR3 here is CASSESIGQSNQPQHF.

The rearrangement joins TRBV3-1 to TRBJ2-7. CDR3 length equals 15 residues. Germline loops: CDR1 LGHDT, CDR2 YNNKEL (reference sequence). The chain's CDR3 is CASSQGTRVSYEQYF.

This chain connects TRBV7-8 to TRBJ1-6; the TRBD1 assignment by TCRdb is unverifiable without DNA. This CDR3 contains 14 residues. The germline gives CDR1 SGHVS, CDR2 FQNEAQ. The CDR3 sequence is CASSARQGDSPLHF.

CDR3 residues: CSASVAGGMTDTQYF. V is TRBV20-1 and J is TRBJ2-3; TCRdb proposes TRBD2, but this gene call is untestable without DNA. Germline CDR1 reads DFQATT; CDR2 reads SNEGSKA (reference sequence). This CDR3 has 15 residues.

V gene TRBV2 combines with J gene TRBJ1-3; TCRdb's D call of TRBD1 is untestable without DNA. This CDR3 has 15 amino acids. Germline-derived CDR1 and CDR2 are SNHLY and FYNNEI. CDR3 sequence reads: CASKSANRGIDTIYF.

V gene TRBV12-3 or TRBV12-4 combines with J gene TRBJ2-5; TCRdb proposes TRBD1, but this gene call is untestable without DNA. The CDR3 covers 14 residues. CDR3 protein: CASSQDRTQETQYF.

The CDR3 sequence is CASSLEGTSGSKEFF. This chain uses TRBV7-9 with TRBJ2-1; TCRdb proposes TRBD2, but this gene call is untestable without DNA. CDR1 is SEHNR, CDR2 FQNEAQ, per germline (reference sequence). This CDR3 contains 15 residues.

The chain combines TRBV6-6 with TRBJ2-1. The CDR3 spans 14 residues. From germline, CDR1 is MNHNY and CDR2 SVGAGI (reference sequence). This CDR3 reads CAGARRSSYNEQFF.

This rearrangement joins TRBV29-1 to TRBJ2-1. Per the germline V gene, CDR1 is SQVTM and CDR2 is ANQGSEA. CDR3 length: 12 residues. CDR3 loop: CSVVVQVNEQFF.

The CDR3 spells CATSTGANTEAFF. The chain has TRBV12-3 or TRBV12-4 and TRBJ1-1; checking the TCRdb D call of TRBD1 is not possible without DNA. This CDR3 is 13 amino acids long.